Shown below are 9 T cell receptor beta chains from a single sample sequenced in a study of cytomegalovirus exposure and HLA in healthy donors. A multiplex PCR was run with 60 Vbeta primers and 13 Jbeta primers. Assay used: immunoSEQ multiplex PCR; TCRdb lists only in-frame clones, some missing. The table shows 160,000 or so clones, with 60% to 80% occurring only once. The sample was PBMCs. These receptors all come from a man aged 55 to 70 in good health and CMV-seronegative.

This clone was observed a few times. This sequence joins TRBV19 and TRBJ2-3; TRBD2 aligns across 9 bases. Germline V gene lookup returns CDR1 LNHDA and CDR2 SQIVND (reference sequence). V trimming: 8 bases; J trimming: 4 bases; junction bases outside the gene matches: 10. The CDR3 has 15 residues. The CDR3 region is CASGYSGRTADTQYF. For the CDR3, the DNA is TGTGCCAGTGGGTATAGCGGGAGAACGGCAGATACGCAGTATTTT.

A few counts support this clone. The chain uses TRBV30 and TRBJ2-7; D is perhaps TRBD2 (6 bases). Looked up from germline, CDR1 is GTSNPN and CDR2 is SVGIG (reference sequence). The CDR3 runs 15 residues. V was clipped by 3 bases and J by 3 bases, with 18 bases between them. Written as DNA, the CDR3 is TGTGCCTGGAGGAAGGGCCGGGACTCGATCTACGAGCAGTACTTC. Translating it yields CAWRKGRDSIYEQYF. The whole variable domain, filled in from reference TRBV30 and TRBJ2-7, reads SQTIHQWPATLVQPVGSPLSLECTVEGTSNPNLYWYRQAAGRGLQLLFYSVGIGQISSEVPQNLSASRPQDRQFILSSKKLLLSDSGFYLCAWRKGRDSIYEQYFGPGTRLTVT.

V is TRBV7-2 and J is TRBJ2-3, with a weak D call TRBD2 (6 bases). V was shortened by 3 bases and J by 2 bases, with 12 bases between the two germline ends. Germline V gives CDR1 SGHTA, CDR2 FQGNSA. This CDR3 is 15 amino acids long. Here the CDR3 DNA reads TGTGCCAGCAGCTTGGGCAAGCGGGCCACAGATACGCAGTATTTT. It encodes CASSLGKRATDTQYF.

This clone came up once. The chain uses TRBV7-6 and TRBJ2-3; tentatively, D is TRBD1 (6 bases). Germline CDR1 and CDR2: SGHVS and FNYEAQ. This CDR3 region has 15 residues. Deletions cut 5 bases from V and 4 bases from J, with 16 bases between. The CDR3: CASSDYRQVPDTQYF. In DNA form, the CDR3 reads TGTGCCAGCAGCGATTACCGACAGGTGCCAGATACGCAGTATTTT.

V usage is TRBV4-2 and J usage is TRBJ2-7; tentatively, D is TRBD2 (7 bases). Germline lookup yields CDR1 LGHNA and CDR2 YNFKEQ. The CDR3 totals 16 residues. V was trimmed by 0 bases and J by 0 bases, leaving 12 bases between them. The CDR3: CASSQDLGGPSYEQYF. The CDR3 nucleotides are TGTGCCAGCAGCCAAGATCTCGGGGGGCCCTCCTACGAGCAGTACTTC.

V gene TRBV7-9 combines with J gene TRBJ2-5; TRBD1 aligns across 7 bases. The length of the CDR3 is 16 residues. The V gene's germline CDR1 is SEHNR and CDR2 FQNEAQ (reference sequence). The V gene end was trimmed by 3 bases and the J gene end by 2 bases; junction bases not matched to a gene: 9. Here the CDR3 DNA reads TGTGCCAGCAGCTTTATGGCAGGGGGACATCAAGAGACCCAGTACTTC. It translates to CASSFMAGGHQETQYF.

The chain joins TRBV28 to TRBJ2-7; no firm D call. The CDR3 covers 11 residues. Germline-derived CDR1 and CDR2 are MDHEN and SYDVKM. Deletions cut 4 bases from V and 5 bases from J, with 6 bases between. CDR3: CASSYRHEQYF. The CDR3 nucleotides read TGTGCCAGCAGTTACAGACACGAGCAGTACTTC.

This sequence joins TRBV5-1 and TRBJ2-5; TRBD2 agrees at 8 bases. Trimming cost V 7 bases and J 4 bases; bases outside gene matches: 9. Looked up from germline, CDR1 is SGHRS and CDR2 is YFSETQ. This CDR3 has 14 residues. DNA of the CDR3: TGCGCCAGCGGCGGGGGGCGTATTGGAGAGACCCAGTACTTC. Translating it yields CASGGGRIGETQYF.

V usage is TRBV7-9 and J usage is TRBJ1-4; possible D gene TRBD1, 5 bases. The V end was cut by 5 bases, the J end by 5 bases, with 12 bases between. The CDR3 totals 14 residues. Germline CDR1 and CDR2: SEHNR and FQNEAQ (reference sequence). CDR3 loop: CASSDTGQNEKLFF. CDR3 in DNA: TGTGCCAGCAGCGACACTGGACAAAATGAAAAACTGTTTTTT.